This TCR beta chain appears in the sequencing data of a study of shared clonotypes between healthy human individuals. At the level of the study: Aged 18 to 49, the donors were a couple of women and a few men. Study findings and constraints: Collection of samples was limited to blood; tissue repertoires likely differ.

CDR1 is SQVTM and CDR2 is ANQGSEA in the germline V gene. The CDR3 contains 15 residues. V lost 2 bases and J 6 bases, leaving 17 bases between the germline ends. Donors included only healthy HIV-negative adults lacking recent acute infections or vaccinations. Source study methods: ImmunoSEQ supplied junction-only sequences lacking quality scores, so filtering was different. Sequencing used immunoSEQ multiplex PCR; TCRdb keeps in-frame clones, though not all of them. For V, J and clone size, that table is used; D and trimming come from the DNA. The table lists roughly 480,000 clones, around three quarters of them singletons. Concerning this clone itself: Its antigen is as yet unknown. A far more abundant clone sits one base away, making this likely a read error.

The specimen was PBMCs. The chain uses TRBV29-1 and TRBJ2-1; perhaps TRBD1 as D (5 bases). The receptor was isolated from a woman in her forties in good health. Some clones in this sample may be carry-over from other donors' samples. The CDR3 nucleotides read TGCAGCGTTGAACGATCGGTGGGGCTGATCAATGAGCAGTTCTTC. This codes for CSVERSVGLINEQFF.